Shown below are 13 T cell receptor beta chains from a single sample sequenced in a study of vaccination effects on CD4 cells after COVID-19 (dated by TCRdb to about 2022). The library was produced with the immunoSEQ multiplex PCR assay. TCRdb carries this immuneACCESS record with in-frame sequences only. Its versions omit some clonotypes, under half of them owing to an unresolved V gene in the studies checked, with the rest unexplained. This sample gives about 61,000 clones in total; roughly 76% of them show up just once. More than 2% of the sample goes to the ten largest clones. To identify antigen-specific CD4+ T cell clonotypes by their expansion, the ViraFEST assay first stimulated PBMC with viral peptide pools and then applied TCR sequencing. After approximately eleven days of culture, CD4+ T cells were isolated with the EasySep CD4+ T cell isolation kit. These receptors' targets are unknown.

Material: CD4+ T cells from PBMCs cultured with HCoV-229E spike peptides, obtained before COVID-19 vaccination. What the cell subset or site label conveys for this sample: HCoV-229E spike overlapping peptide pool stimulation. These receptors were collected from a human donor who received a COVID-19 vaccine.

The genes are TRBV10-2 and TRBJ2-3, with 10 bases identical to TRBD2. Per germline, CDR1 WSHSY and CDR2 SAAADI. After removal of 8 bases from V and 0 bases from J, the junction contained 5 bases not matched to a gene. The length of the CDR3 is 15 residues. The CDR3 nucleotides read TGCGCCAGCTCTCGGACTAGCGGTAGCACAGATACGCAGTATTTT. Protein: CASSRTSGSTDTQYF.

The chain is built from TRBV10-3 and TRBJ1-6, with D possibly TRBD1 on 6 matching bases. The CDR3 has 15 amino acids. Germline CDR1 reads ENHRY; CDR2 reads SYGVKD. Trimming stripped 6 bases from V and 6 bases from J, with 15 bases between. CDR3 bases: TGTGCCATCAGGTGGGGGCAGGAGAGTAATTCACCCCTCCACTTT. Translated: CAIRWGQESNSPLHF.

The chain uses TRBV12-5 and TRBJ1-5, with 10 bases aligning to TRBD1. CDR1 and CDR2 from the germline V gene are LGHNT and FRNRAP. V trimming: 6 bases; J trimming: 6 bases; junction bases outside the gene matches: 5. This CDR3 is built from 14 residues. Here the CDR3 reads CASGPGQGSQPQHF. In DNA form, the CDR3 reads TGTGCTAGTGGCCCGGGACAGGGGAGTCAGCCCCAGCATTTT.

There are a few counts of this clone. CDR3: CASSLLLGRGGSPLHF. The CDR3 coding sequence is TGCGCCAGCAGCCTATTATTGGGGCGCGGGGGTTCACCCCTCCACTTT. The J gene is TRBJ1-6, the V gene TRBV4-1, with TRBD1 as a possible D gene (5 bases). The germline CDR1 and CDR2 sequences are MGHRA and YSYEKL. This CDR3 contains 16 residues. The V gene lost 4 bases and the J gene lost 9 bases, with 19 bases spanning the gap.

This chain connects TRBV7-3 to TRBJ2-1; D might be TRBD2 (7 bases). V was pared by 1 base and J by 9 bases, with 10 bases between. CDR1 is SGHTA, CDR2 FQGTGA, per germline. This CDR3 region has 13 residues. CDR3 region: CASSLRGGSEQFF. In nucleotides, the CDR3 is TGTGCCAGCAGCTTAAGGGGGGGCAGTGAGCAGTTCTTC.

The chain joins TRBV6-6 to TRBJ2-1; D is ambiguous. Germline values: CDR1 MNHNY, CDR2 SVGAGI (reference sequence). The CDR3 spans 13 residues. The V and J ends lost 3 bases and 9 bases respectively, with 12 bases between them. The DNA of the CDR3 is TGTGCCAGCAGTTATTTTTCTGGCAGTGAGCAGTTCTTC. This codes for CASSYFSGSEQFF.

This clone was picked up one time. This sequence joins TRBV5-1 and TRBJ2-5, with D perhaps matching TRBD1 (6 bases). CDR3 length equals 15 residues. CDR1 is SGHRS, CDR2 YFSETQ, per germline. V was cut by 4 bases and J by 3 bases, with 16 bases left in between. CDR3 nucleotides: TGCGCCAGCAGCCCTTGGATTCCAGGGGAAGAGACCCAGTACTTC. Translated: CASSPWIPGEETQYF.

The CDR3 loop is CASRTTGYDQPQHF. CDR3 bases: TGTGCCAGCAGGACGACAGGGTACGATCAGCCCCAGCATTTT. The chain is built from TRBV6-5 and TRBJ1-5; 7 bases fit TRBD1. Losses at the gene ends were 6 bases for V and 5 bases for J; bases not matched to a gene: 7. CDR1 and CDR2 (germline): MNHEY, SVGAGI. This CDR3 is 14 amino acids long.

The rearrangement uses TRBV6-5 and TRBJ1-4, with a weak D call TRBD1 (5 bases). V dropped 4 bases and J dropped 4 bases, with 13 bases sitting between them. This CDR3 comprises 15 residues. Per the germline V gene, CDR1 is MNHEY and CDR2 is SVGAGI. CDR3 coding DNA: TGTGCCAGCAGTTCGCAGGCAGGGTTTAATGAAAAACTGTTTTTT. Translation: CASSSQAGFNEKLFF.

The chain uses TRBV9 and TRBJ2-5, with TRBD1 identical over 8 bases. The CDR3 has 14 residues. CDR1 and CDR2 from the germline V gene are SGDLS and YYNGEE. Unmatched junction bases numbered 3, after V lost 0 bases and J lost 5 bases. CDR3 residues: CASSVGQGMETQYF. The CDR3, as DNA: TGTGCCAGCAGCGTAGGACAGGGGATGGAGACCCAGTACTTC.

V usage is TRBV27 and J usage is TRBJ1-5; D call uncertain. V was pared by 3 bases and J by 0 bases, with 9 bases between. Germline V CDR1 and CDR2: MNHEY, SMNVEV (reference sequence). The CDR3 is made up of 15 amino acids. The CDR3 protein is CASSFSGVSNQPQHF. For the CDR3, the DNA is TGTGCCAGCAGTTTCAGTGGGGTTAGCAATCAGCCCCAGCATTTT.

This clone has ten or more counts. The genes are TRBV7-9 and TRBJ1-4; D is ambiguous. Germline V gene lookup returns CDR1 SEHNR and CDR2 FQNEAQ (reference sequence). The CDR3 spans 15 residues. Trimming took 1 base from V and 4 from J, leaving 10 bases between them. CDR3: CASSLDRFLNEKLFF. For the CDR3, the DNA is TGTGCCAGCAGCTTAGATCGGTTCCTTAATGAAAAACTGTTTTTT.

The chain combines TRBV6-5 with TRBJ1-3, with a tentative D call TRBD1 (5 bases). In germline, CDR1 is MNHEY, CDR2 SVGAGI. The CDR3 extends over 14 amino acids. Trimming stripped 8 bases from V and 0 bases from J, with 11 bases between. The CDR3 DNA follows: TGTGCCAGCGAGGGACCGAACTCTGGAAACACCATATATTTT. Amino acids: CASEGPNSGNTIYF.